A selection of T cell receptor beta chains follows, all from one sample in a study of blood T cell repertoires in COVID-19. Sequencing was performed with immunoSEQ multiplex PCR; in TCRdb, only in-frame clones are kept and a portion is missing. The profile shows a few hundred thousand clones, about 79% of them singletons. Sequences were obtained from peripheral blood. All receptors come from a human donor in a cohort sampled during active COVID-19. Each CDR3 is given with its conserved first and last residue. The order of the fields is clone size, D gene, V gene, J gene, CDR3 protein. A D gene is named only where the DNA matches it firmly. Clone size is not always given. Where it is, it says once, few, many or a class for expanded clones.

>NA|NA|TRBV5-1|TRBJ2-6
CASSRGSFGANVLTF
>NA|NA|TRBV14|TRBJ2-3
CASSQRGRDTQYF
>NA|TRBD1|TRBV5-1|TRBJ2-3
CASSLGQGADTQYF
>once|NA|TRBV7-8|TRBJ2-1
CASSQIAAGTYNEQFF
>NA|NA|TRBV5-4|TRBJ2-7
CGTRPQGSYEQYF
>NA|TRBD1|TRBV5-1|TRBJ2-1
CASSLDGQGAGEQFF
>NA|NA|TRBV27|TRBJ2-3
CASSLLGSDTQYF
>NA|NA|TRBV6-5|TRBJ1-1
CASSYSDPGVDTEAFF
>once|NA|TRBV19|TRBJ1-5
CASTLRGGNQPQHF
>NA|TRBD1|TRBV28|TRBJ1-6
CASNRPGQGNSPLHF
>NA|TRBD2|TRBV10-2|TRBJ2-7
CASSELGLAGWYRPYEQYF
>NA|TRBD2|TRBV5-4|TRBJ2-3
CASSFSGRLGPDTQYF
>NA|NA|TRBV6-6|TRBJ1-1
CASIDRGVGNTEAFF
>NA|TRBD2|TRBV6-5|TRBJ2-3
CASSYSTSGSSDTQYF
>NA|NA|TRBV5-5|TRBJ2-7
CASSSTSYYEQYF
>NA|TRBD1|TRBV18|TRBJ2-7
CASSPPDRVSYEQYF
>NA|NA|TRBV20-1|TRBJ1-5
CSASQQELPQHF
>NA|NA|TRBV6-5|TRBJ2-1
CASRARGGSYNEQFF
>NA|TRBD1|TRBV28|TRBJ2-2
CASSLGQWGNTGELFF
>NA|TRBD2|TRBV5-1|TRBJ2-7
CASSYRTSGVYEQYF
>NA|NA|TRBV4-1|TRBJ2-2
CASSFFTGSNTGELFF
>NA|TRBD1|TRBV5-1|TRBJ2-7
CASSPAGTGKGPGYEQYF
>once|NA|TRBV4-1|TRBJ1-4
CASSQDWAGRNEKLFF
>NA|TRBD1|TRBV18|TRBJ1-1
CASSPTLGQGGTEAFF
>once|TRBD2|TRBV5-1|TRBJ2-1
CASTGLAGEYEQFF
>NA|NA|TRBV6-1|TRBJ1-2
CASSEAAGRRTSYYGYTF
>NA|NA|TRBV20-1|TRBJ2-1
CSVQGHNEQFF
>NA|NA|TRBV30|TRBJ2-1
CAWSVPPREDNEQFF
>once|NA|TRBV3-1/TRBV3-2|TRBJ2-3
CASSHGTGNTQYF
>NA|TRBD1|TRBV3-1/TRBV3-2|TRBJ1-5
CASSQDHRGSQPQHF
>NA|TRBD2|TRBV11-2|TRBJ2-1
CASSFASGYYNEQFF
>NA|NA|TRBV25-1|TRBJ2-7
CASSPERRPYEQYF
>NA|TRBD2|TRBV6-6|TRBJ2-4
CASSRLAEDKNIQYF
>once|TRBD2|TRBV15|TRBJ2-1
CATSRGRGGSSNEQFF
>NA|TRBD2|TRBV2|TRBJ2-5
CASSETPWTSVQETQYF
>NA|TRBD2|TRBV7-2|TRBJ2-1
CASSPDRTSLYNEQFF
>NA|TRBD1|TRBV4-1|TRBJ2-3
CASSLRTGQTDTQYF
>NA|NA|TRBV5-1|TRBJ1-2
CASSSTDLRGYTF
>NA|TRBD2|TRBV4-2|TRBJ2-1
CASSQDIASASGSRDNEQFF
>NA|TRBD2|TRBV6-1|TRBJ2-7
CASSAVGLANHYEQYF
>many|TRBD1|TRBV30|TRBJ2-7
CAWSWTGGYEQYF
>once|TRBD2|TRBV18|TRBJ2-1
CASSPSLAGLDNEQFF
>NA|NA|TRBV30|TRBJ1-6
CASGGVTPLHF
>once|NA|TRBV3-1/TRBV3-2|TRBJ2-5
CASSQVSSQYF
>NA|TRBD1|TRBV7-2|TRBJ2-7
CASSPRSGTGSYEQYF